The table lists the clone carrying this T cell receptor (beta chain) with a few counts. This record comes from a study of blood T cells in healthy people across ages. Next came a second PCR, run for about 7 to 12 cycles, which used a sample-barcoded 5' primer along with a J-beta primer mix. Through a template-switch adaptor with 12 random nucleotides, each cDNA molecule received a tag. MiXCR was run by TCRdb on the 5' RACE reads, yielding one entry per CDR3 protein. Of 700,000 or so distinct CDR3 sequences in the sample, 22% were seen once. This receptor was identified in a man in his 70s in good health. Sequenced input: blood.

The CDR3 spells CASSNTGNQPQHF. The CDR3 coding sequence is TGTGCCAGCAGTAACACAGGGAATCAGCCCCAGCATTTT. This chain joins TRBV6-2 or TRBV6-3 and TRBJ1-5, with a possible D match to TRBD1 (6 bases). The CDR3 covers 13 residues. V gave up 5 bases and J gave up 4 bases, with 9 bases separating them. The germline V gene encodes CDR1 MNHEY and CDR2 SVGEGT.